Below, one T cell receptor beta chain is given with its context. Study processing details: Amplifying reference gene primers gave estimates of nucleated cell counts. Repertoires were generated with immunoSEQ multiplex PCR, while TCRdb's copy carries only in-frame clones and drops some. That table is the source of V, J and clone size, and D and trimming were worked out from the DNA. Of 100,000 to 110,000 clones in the sample, around four fifths were seen once. J gave up 5 bases and V 1 base, and 10 bases lay outside the gene matches. CDR3 length equals 17 residues. CDR1 LGHNA and CDR2 YSLEER come from the germline V gene. The data are from a study of blood T cell repertoires in COVID-19. Study information: Sites in the United States, Italy and Spain provided acute and convalescent COVID-19 samples. T cells, B-cell-depleted T cells, or PBMCs supplied cDNA or gDNA.

The rearrangement links TRBV4-3 to TRBJ1-2, with 10 bases aligning to TRBD1. The source is a woman aged 70-85 years with acute or convalescent COVID-19. The sample taken for sequencing was peripheral blood. In nucleotides, the CDR3 is TGCGCCAGCAGCCAAGTATCAACCGGGACAGGGGAATATGGCTACACCTTC. It specifies CASSQVSTGTGEYGYTF.